This T cell receptor beta chain stems from a study of technical replicates of blood from four donors. There are 15 residues in the CDR3. CDR1 is MDHEN, CDR2 SYDVKM, per germline. V lost 7 bases to trimming and J lost 2 bases; unmatched junction nucleotides: 11. Sequencing was performed with immunoSEQ multiplex PCR; in TCRdb, only in-frame clones are kept and a portion is missing. The table has more than 65,000 clones, 80% to 95% seen once. The receptor was isolated from a human donor in good health. V is TRBV28 and J is TRBJ2-7; 7 bases fit TRBD1. The sample comprised T cells isolated from PBMCs. CDR3 in amino acids: CASTPQTGKAYEQYF. CDR3 DNA sequence: TGTGCCAGCACTCCCCAGACAGGGAAGGCCTACGAGCAGTACTTC.